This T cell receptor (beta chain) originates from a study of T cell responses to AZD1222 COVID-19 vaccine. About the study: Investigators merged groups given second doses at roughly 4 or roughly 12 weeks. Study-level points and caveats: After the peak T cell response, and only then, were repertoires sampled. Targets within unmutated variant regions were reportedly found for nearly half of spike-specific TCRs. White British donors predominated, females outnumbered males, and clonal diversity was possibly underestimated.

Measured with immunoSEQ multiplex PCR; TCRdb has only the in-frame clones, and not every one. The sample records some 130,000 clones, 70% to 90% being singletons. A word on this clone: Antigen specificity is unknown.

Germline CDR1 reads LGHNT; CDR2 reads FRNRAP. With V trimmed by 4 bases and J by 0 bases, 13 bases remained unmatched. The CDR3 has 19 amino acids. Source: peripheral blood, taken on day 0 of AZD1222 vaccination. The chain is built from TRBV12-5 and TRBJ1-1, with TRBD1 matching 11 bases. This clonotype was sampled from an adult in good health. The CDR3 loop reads CASGWDRGSPPSMNTEAFF. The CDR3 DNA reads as TGTGCTAGTGGTTGGGACAGGGGGTCCCCGCCCTCTATGAACACTGAAGCTTTCTTT. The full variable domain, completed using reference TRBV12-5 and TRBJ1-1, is DARVTQTPRHKVTEMGQEVTMRCQPILGHNTVFWYRQTMMQGLELLAYFRNRAPLDDSGMPKDRFSAEMPDATLATLKIQPSEPRDSAVYFCASGWDRGSPPSMNTEAFFGQGTRLTVV.